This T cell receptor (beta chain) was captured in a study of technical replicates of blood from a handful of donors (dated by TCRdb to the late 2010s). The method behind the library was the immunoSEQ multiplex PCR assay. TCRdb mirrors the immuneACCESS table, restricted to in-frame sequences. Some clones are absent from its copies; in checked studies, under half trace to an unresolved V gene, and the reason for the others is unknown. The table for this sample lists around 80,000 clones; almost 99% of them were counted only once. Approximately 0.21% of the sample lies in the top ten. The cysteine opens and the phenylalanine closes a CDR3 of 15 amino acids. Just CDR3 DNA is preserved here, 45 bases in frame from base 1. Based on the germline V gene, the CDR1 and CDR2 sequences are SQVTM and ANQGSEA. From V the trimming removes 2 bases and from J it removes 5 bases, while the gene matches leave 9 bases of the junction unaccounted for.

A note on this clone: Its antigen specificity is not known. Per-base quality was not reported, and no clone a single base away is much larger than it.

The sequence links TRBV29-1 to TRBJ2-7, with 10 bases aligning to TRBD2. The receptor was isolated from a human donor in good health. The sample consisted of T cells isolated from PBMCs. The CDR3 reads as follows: CSVEKTSGRVDEQYF. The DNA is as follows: TGCAGCGTTGAAAAAACGAGCGGGAGGGTTGACGAGCAGTACTTC.